This T cell receptor beta chain was captured by sequencing in a study of neurological immune-mediated disorders. This clonotype was counted ten times or more. MiXCR, run by TCRdb on the 5' RACE reads, gives a single entry per CDR3 protein. The sample lists about 74,000 distinct CDR3 sequences, 4% to 6% occurring once. CDR1 is SGDLS, CDR2 YYNGEE, per germline. This CDR3 region has 15 residues. The trim removed 3 bases at V and 2 bases at J, leaving 6 bases unmatched. The chain couples TRBV9 to TRBJ2-7; 9 bases match TRBD1. Sequenced: PBMCs. This clonotype originated in a young man with multiple sclerosis. CDR3 residues: CASSGGTGITYEQYF. The CDR3 coding sequence is TGTGCCAGCAGCGGAGGGACAGGGATTACCTACGAGCAGTACTTC.